This TCR beta chain comes out of a study of blood T cell repertoires in COVID-19. TCRdb's copy holds only in-frame clones and misses some; the assay was immunoSEQ multiplex PCR. The sample lists 150,000 to 200,000 clones, around 90% seen once, with about 8.4% in the top ten. This receptor was obtained from a woman aged 18-29 years who had recovered from COVID-19. Sequencing used PBMCs or T cells enriched from blood (not recorded which).

The CDR3 here is CASSVAPGVTEAFF. The CDR3 region has the DNA TGTGCCAGCAGCGTCGCGCCCGGAGTCACTGAAGCTTTCTTT. The chain couples TRBV7-3 to TRBJ1-1, with D uncertain. CDR3 length: 14 amino acids. The germline V gene has CDR1 SGHTA and CDR2 FQGTGA. Trimming took off 5 bases at V and 4 bases at J, with 14 bases between the two ends.